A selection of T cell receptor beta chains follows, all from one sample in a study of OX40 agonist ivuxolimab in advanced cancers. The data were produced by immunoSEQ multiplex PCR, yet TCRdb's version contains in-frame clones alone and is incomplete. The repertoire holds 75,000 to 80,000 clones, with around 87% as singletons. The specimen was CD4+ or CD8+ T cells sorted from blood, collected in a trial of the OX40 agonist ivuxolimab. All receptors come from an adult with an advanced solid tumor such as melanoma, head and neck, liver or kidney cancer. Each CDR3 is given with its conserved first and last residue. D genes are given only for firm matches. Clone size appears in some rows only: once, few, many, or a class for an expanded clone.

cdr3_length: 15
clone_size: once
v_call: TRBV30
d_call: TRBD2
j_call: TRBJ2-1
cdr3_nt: TGTGCCTGGACTAAGACTAGCGGGTATATGAATGAGCAGTTCTTC
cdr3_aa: CAWTKTSGYMNEQFF

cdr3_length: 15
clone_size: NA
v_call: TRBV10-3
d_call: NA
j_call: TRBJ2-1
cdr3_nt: TGTGCCATCAGGGAGCTCCCGGAGTCCTACAATGAGCAGTTCTTC
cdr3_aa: CAIRELPESYNEQFF

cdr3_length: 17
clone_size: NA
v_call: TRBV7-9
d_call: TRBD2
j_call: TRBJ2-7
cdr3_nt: TGTGCCAGCAGCTCCGGAGGCGGGAGCCCTAGCTCCTACGAGCAGTACTTC
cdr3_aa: CASSSGGGSPSSYEQYF

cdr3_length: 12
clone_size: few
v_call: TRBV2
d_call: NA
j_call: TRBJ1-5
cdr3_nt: TGTGCCAGCAGCCCAAGCAATCAGCCCCAGCATTTT
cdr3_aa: CASSPSNQPQHF

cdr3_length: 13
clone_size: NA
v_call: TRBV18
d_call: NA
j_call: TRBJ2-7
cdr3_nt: TGTGCCAGCCGTCGGACGGGATTCTACGAGCAGTACTTC
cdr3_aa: CASRRTGFYEQYF

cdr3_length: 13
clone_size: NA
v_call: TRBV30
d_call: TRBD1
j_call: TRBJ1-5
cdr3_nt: TGTGCCGCCCAGGGGCAGGGGGGTCAGCCCCAGCATTTT
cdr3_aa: CAAQGQGGQPQHF

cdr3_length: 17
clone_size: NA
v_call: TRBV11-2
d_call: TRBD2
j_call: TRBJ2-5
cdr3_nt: TGTGCCAGCAGCTTCTCGGCTTCCAGCGGGACTGGAGAGACCCAGTACTTC
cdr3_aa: CASSFSASSGTGETQYF

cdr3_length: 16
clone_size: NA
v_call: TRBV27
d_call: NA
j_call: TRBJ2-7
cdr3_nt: TGTGCCAGCAGTCCCCTTTCAGCGGCTAGCAACTACGAGCAGTACTTC
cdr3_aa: CASSPLSAASNYEQYF

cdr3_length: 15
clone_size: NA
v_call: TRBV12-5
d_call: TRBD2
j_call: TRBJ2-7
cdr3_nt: TGTGCTAGTGGTTTGGTCCTCGGACTAGCGGCGATTCAGTACTTC
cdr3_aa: CASGLVLGLAAIQYF

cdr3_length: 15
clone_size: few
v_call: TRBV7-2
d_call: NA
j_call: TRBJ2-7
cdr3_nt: TGTGCCAGCAGCTTAAGGAGGGGGGCTTCCTACGAGCAGTACTTC
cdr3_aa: CASSLRRGASYEQYF

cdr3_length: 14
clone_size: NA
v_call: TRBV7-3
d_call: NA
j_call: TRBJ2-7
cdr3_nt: TGTGCCAGCAGCGAAGGGGGTGGACTCTACGAGCAGTACTTC
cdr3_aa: CASSEGGGLYEQYF

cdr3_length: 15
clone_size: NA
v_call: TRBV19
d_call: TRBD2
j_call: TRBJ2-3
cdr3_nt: TGTGCCAGTAGTCCCCGAGCGGGGGCTGCGAATACGCAGTATTTT
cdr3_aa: CASSPRAGAANTQYF

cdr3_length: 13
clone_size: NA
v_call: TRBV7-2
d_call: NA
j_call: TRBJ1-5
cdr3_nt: TGTGCCAGCAGCTTAGCGGAGGGTCAGCCCCAGCATTTT
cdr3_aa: CASSLAEGQPQHF

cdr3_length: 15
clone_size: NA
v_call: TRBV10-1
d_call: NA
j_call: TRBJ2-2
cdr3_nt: TGCGCCAGCAGTGAGTCGATACGGATCCCCGGGGAGCTGTTTTTT
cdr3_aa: CASSESIRIPGELFF